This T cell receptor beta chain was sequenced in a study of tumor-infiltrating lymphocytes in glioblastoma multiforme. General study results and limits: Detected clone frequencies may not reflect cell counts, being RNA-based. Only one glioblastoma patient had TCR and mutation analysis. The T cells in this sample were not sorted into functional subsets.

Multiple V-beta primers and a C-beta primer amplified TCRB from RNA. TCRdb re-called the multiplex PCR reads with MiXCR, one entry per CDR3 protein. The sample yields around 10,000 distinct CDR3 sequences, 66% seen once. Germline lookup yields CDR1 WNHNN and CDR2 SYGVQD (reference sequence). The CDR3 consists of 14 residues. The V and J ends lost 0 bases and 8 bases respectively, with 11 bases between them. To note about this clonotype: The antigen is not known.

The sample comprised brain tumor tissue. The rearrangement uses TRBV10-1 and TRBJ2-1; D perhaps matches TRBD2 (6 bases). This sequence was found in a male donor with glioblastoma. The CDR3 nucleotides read TGCGCCAGCAGTGAGTCCGGGAGTGGTGATGAGCAGTTCTTC. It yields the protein CASSESGSGDEQFF.